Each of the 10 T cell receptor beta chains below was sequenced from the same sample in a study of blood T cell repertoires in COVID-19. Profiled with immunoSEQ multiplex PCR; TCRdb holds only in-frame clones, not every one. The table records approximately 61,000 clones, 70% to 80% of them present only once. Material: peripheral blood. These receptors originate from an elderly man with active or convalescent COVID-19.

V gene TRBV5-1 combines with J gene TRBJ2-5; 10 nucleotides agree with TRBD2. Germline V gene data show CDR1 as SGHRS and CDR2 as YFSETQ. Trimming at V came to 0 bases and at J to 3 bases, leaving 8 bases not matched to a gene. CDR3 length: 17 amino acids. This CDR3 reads CASSLVVTSGQKETQYF. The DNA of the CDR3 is TGCGCCAGCAGCTTGGTCGTGACTAGCGGGCAAAAAGAGACCCAGTACTTC.

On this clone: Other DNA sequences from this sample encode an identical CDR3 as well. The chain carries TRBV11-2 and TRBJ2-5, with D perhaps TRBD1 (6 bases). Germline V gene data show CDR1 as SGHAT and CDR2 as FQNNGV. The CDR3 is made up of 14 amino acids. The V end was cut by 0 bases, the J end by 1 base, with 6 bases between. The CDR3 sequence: CASSLDRGQETQYF. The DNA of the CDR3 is TGTGCCAGCAGCTTAGACAGGGGCCAAGAGACCCAGTACTTC.

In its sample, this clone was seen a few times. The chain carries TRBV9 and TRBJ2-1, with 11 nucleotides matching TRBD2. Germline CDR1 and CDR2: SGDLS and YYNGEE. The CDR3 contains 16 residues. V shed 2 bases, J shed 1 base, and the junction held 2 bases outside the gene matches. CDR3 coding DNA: TGTGCCAGCAGCGTCGCTAGCGGGGGGTCCTACAATGAGCAGTTCTTC. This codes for CASSVASGGSYNEQFF.

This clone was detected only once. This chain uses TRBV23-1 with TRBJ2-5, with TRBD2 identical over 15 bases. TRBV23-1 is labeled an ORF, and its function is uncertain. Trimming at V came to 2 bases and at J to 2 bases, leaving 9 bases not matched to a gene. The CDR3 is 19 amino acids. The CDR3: CASSQERTSGRAIQETQYF. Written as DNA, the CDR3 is TGCGCCAGCAGTCAAGAGAGGACTAGCGGGAGGGCGATTCAAGAGACCCAGTACTTC.

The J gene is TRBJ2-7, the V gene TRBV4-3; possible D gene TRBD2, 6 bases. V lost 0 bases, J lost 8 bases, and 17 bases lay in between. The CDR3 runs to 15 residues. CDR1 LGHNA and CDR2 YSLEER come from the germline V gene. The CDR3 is CASSQDLLAAWKQYF. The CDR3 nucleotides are TGCGCCAGCAGCCAAGATTTACTAGCAGCCTGGAAGCAGTACTTC.

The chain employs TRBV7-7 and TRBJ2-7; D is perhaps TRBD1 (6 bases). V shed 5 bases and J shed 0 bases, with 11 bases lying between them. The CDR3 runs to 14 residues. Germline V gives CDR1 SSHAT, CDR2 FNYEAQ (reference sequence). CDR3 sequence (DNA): TGTGCCAGCAGCCCGGGACAAGCCTCCTACGAGCAGTACTTC. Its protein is CASSPGQASYEQYF.

The CDR3 here is CASSNIGQLNQPQHF. In DNA, the CDR3 is TGTGCCAGCTCGAACATCGGACAGCTCAATCAGCCCCAGCATTTT. The genes are TRBV18 and TRBJ1-5; the D gene is possibly TRBD1 (6 bases). Germline CDR1 and CDR2: KGHSH and LQKENI. Trimming took 6 bases from V and 3 from J, leaving 15 bases between them. This CDR3 region has 15 residues.

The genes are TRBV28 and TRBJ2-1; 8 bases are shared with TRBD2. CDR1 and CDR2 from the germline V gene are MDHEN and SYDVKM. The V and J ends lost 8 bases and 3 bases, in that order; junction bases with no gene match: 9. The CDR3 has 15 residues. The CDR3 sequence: CASWSSGYLYNEQFF. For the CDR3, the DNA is TGTGCCAGCTGGTCTAGCGGGTACCTCTACAATGAGCAGTTCTTC.

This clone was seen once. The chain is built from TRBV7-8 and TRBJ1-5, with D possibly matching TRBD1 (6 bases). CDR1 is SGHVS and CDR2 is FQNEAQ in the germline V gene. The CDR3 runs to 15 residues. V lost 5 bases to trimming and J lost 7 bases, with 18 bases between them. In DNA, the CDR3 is TGTGCCAGCAGCCCCGAACAGGGTTCGGGGCAGCCCCAGCATTTT. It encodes CASSPEQGSGQPQHF. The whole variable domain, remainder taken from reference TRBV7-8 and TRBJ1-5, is GAGVSQSPRYKVAKRGQDVALRCDPISGHVSLFWYQQALGQGPEFLTYFQNEAQLDKSGLPSDRFFAERPEGSVSTLKIQRTQQEDSAVYLCASSPEQGSGQPQHFGDGTRLSIL.

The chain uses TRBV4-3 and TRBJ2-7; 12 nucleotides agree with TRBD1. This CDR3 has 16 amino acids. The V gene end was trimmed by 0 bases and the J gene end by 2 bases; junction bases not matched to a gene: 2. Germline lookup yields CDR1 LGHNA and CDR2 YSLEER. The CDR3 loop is CASSQDGTGGPYEQYF. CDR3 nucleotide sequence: TGCGCCAGCAGCCAAGATGGGACAGGGGGCCCCTACGAGCAGTACTTC.